Presented here are 10 T cell receptor beta chains from one specimen sequenced in a study of blood T cells in healthy people across ages. A second roughly 7 to 12 cycle PCR used barcoded and J-beta primers. MiXCR, run by TCRdb on the 5' RACE reads, gives a single entry per CDR3 protein. The sample includes some 1.5 million distinct CDR3 sequences, 28% of them seen just once. Input material: blood. The receptors come from a woman aged 30 to 39 in good health.

About this clonotype itself: The junction shows a germline mismatch at one end, possibly a read error. V and J are TRBV18 and TRBJ2-1, with TRBD1 identical over 7 bases. The CDR3 consists of 13 residues. Germline-derived CDR1 and CDR2 are KGHSH and LQKENI. The CDR3 DNA is TGTGCCAGCGCACCCTCGACAGGGAATGAGCAGTTCTTC. Translation gives CASAPSTGNEQFF.

For this clonotype: Since a much larger clone is just one base distant, this may be a read error. The rearrangement uses TRBV14 and TRBJ2-5; 8 nucleotides line up with TRBD2. The DNA matches TRBJ2-7 better at its end, which makes the J call doubtful. CDR1 is SGHDN, CDR2 FVKESK, per germline. CDR3 size: 15 residues. CDR3 loop: CASSPQNSGDAEQYF. The CDR3 DNA sequence: TGTGCCAGCAGTCCTCAGAATAGCGGGGACGCCGAGCAGTACTTC.

The table lists this clonotype with many counts. The J gene is TRBJ2-7, the V gene TRBV28, with a possible D match to TRBD2 (6 bases). This CDR3 has 13 residues. V dropped 7 bases and J dropped 4 bases, with 14 bases sitting between them. CDR1 and CDR2 (germline): MDHEN, SYDVKM. In DNA form, the CDR3 reads TGTGCCAGCAACCGTGTGGAGGGGTACGAGCAGTACTTC. This codes for CASNRVEGYEQYF.

This clonotype has only a few counts. The chain couples TRBV24-1 to TRBJ2-3; D ambiguous. This CDR3 region has 13 residues. With 0 bases removed from V and 3 bases from J, the gap between germline ends came to 3 bases. Germline CDR1 and CDR2: KGHDR and SFDVKD. CDR3 sequence: CATSDLLTDTQYF. The CDR3 DNA follows: TGTGCCACCAGTGATTTGTTGACAGATACGCAGTATTTT.

The chain is built from TRBV20-1 and TRBJ1-5; D is possibly TRBD1 (6 bases). V was shortened by 0 bases and J by 7 bases, with 10 bases between the two germline ends. The length of the CDR3 is 13 residues. Germline values: CDR1 DFQATT, CDR2 SNEGSKA (reference sequence). The CDR3 reads CSARDQGGQPQHF. In DNA, the CDR3 is TGCAGTGCTAGAGATCAAGGGGGGCAGCCCCAGCATTTT.

This chain joins TRBV24-1 and TRBJ2-7, with D unclear. The CDR3 is 14 residues long. Germline V CDR1 and CDR2: KGHDR, SFDVKD. V was cut by 2 bases and J by 3 bases, with 10 bases left in between. DNA of the CDR3: TGTGCCACCAGTGATTCAGACAACTACTACGAGCAGTACTTC. Protein sequence: CATSDSDNYYEQYF.

V is TRBV11-2 and J is TRBJ2-1, with D unresolved. This CDR3 contains 13 residues. Germline V CDR1 and CDR2: SGHAT, FQNNGV. The V gene lost 2 bases and the J gene lost 8 bases, with 10 bases spanning the gap. The CDR3 loop reads CASSLLGSHEQFF. CDR3 nucleotides: TGTGCCAGCAGCTTATTAGGTTCCCATGAGCAGTTCTTC.

As DNA, the CDR3 is TGTGCCAGCAGCACCAGGACAGGGGATGGGGATGGCTACACCTTC. Translated, it gives CASSTRTGDGDGYTF. The chain uses TRBV9 and TRBJ1-2; 9 nucleotides line up with TRBD1. J gave up 6 bases and V 4 bases, and 10 bases lay outside the gene matches. CDR1 is SGDLS, CDR2 YYNGEE, per germline. The CDR3 runs to 15 residues.

The chain combines TRBV7-2 with TRBJ2-1, with TRBD2 as a possible D gene (5 bases). The CDR3 spans 15 residues. From germline, CDR1 is SGHTA and CDR2 FQGNSA. V was shortened by 1 base and J by 6 bases, with 13 bases between the two germline ends. The CDR3: CASSLDPDFINEQFF. Written as DNA, the CDR3 is TGTGCCAGCAGCTTAGATCCGGACTTCATCAATGAGCAGTTCTTC.

This clonotype was recorded a few times. The V gene is TRBV3-1, the J gene TRBJ2-5; TRBD1 aligns across 7 bases. Losses at the gene ends were 3 bases for V and 5 bases for J; bases not matched to a gene: 6. This CDR3 spans 14 amino acids. Germline values: CDR1 LGHDT, CDR2 YNNKEL (reference sequence). The CDR3 bases are TGTGCCAGCAGCCATTCACAGGGGTCGGAGACCCAGTACTTC. This sequence encodes CASSHSQGSETQYF.